Listed below are T cell receptor beta chains from one sample, sequenced in a study of beta chain features in type 1 diabetes. Clones were sequenced by immunoSEQ multiplex PCR, and TCRdb holds only the in-frame ones, with some missing. The sample includes 300,000 to 350,000 clones, 8% seen only once; the top ten take around 0.45%. Specimen: central memory CD4+ T cells from blood. These receptors all stem from a woman younger than 30 in good health. Each CDR3 is given with its conserved first and last residue. A D gene is named only where the DNA matches it firmly. Clone size appears in some rows only: once, few, many, or a class for an expanded clone.

clone_size	d_call	v_call	j_call	cdr3_nt	cdr3_aa
NA	NA	TRBV7-2	TRBJ2-7	TGTGCCAGCAGCTTAGAAGGCGGGCCTACCTACGAGCAGTACTTC	CASSLEGGPTYEQYF
NA	TRBD1	TRBV20-1	TRBJ2-7	TGCAGTGCTGACAGGGCCAACGAGCAGTACTTC	CSADRANEQYF
few	NA	TRBV19	TRBJ2-5	TGTGCCAGTAGTCCAAGACTGGAAGAGACCCAGTACTTC	CASSPRLEETQYF
few	NA	TRBV28	TRBJ2-3	TGTGCCAGCGTTGGGGCGAGCACAGATACGCAGTATTTT	CASVGASTDTQYF
few	NA	TRBV2	TRBJ1-2	TGTGCCAGCGTTACCCACTTCTACACCTTC	CASVTHFYTF
few	TRBD2	TRBV9	TRBJ2-1	TGTGCCAGCAGCGTAGGCGGGGGCTCCTACAATGAGCAGTTCTTC	CASSVGGGSYNEQFF
few	TRBD2	TRBV4-2	TRBJ2-1	TGTGCCAGCAGCCCCGGACTAGCGGGAGGGCAGTTCTTC	CASSPGLAGGQFF
NA	TRBD1	TRBV28	TRBJ2-7	TGTGCCAGCAGCCCCCTGGGCTCAGGGGGATGGTCCTACGAGCAGTACTTC	CASSPLGSGGWSYEQYF
many	NA	TRBV28	TRBJ2-5	TGTGCCAGCAGTCCAAACAGGGAAGAGACCCAGTACTTC	CASSPNREETQYF
few	NA	TRBV2	TRBJ1-3	TGTGCCAGCAGTAGGGAGACAGTGGTCCCTGGAAACACCATATATTTT	CASSRETVVPGNTIYF
few	NA	TRBV5-4	TRBJ2-5	TGCGCCAGCAGCCAAATGGGACAAGAGACCCAGTACTTC	CASSQMGQETQYF
NA	NA	TRBV18	TRBJ1-2	TGTGCCAGCTCACCCGTGGAGAACCTCAACTATGGCTACACCTTC	CASSPVENLNYGYTF
NA	NA	TRBV18	TRBJ2-1	TGTGCCAGCTCACCACCGTCGGGATACAATGAGCAGTTCTTC	CASSPPSGYNEQFF
few	NA	TRBV6-6	TRBJ1-2	TGTGCCAGCAGTTACGGGGCAGGGGCTGACTATGGCTACACCTTC	CASSYGAGADYGYTF
few	TRBD2	TRBV2	TRBJ2-2	TGTGCCAGCAGTTATAGCGGGAGGGCCCCCGGGGAGCTGTTTTTT	CASSYSGRAPGELFF
NA	TRBD2	TRBV5-5	TRBJ2-7	TGTGCCAGCAGCGCCACTAGCGGAGGGGCATCCTACGAGCAGTACTTC	CASSATSGGASYEQYF
few	NA	TRBV7-2	TRBJ2-3	TGTGCCAGCAGCCCGGGTAGGGTAGATACGCAGTATTTT	CASSPGRVDTQYF
NA	TRBD2	TRBV11-2	TRBJ2-7	TGTGCCAGCAGCCAACTAGCGGGAGGACCGGATTACGAGCAGTACTTC	CASSQLAGGPDYEQYF
NA	NA	TRBV4-3	TRBJ2-3	TGCGCCAGCAGCCAAGGTGGGGCCGGAGGCAAAAATACGCAGTATTTT	CASSQGGAGGKNTQYF
NA	TRBD2	TRBV29-1	TRBJ2-5	TGCAGCGTTGCGATTAGGCCGGGAGGGAAAGAGACCCAGTACTTC	CSVAIRPGGKETQYF
many	NA	TRBV21-1	TRBJ2-1	TGTGCCAGCAACATCGGGGAGGGGCCCCCTTTTGTTTATCGGGAGCCCTACTCCTACAATGAGCAGTTCTTC	CASNIGEGPPFVYREPYSYNEQFF
NA	NA	TRBV6-5	TRBJ2-7	TGTGCCAGCAGTTACGAGGGAGCCTACGAGCAGTACTTC	CASSYEGAYEQYF
few	TRBD1	TRBV28	TRBJ2-1	TGTGCCAGCAGTCCCTCAGGGACAGGGGGTCACAATGAGCAGTTCTTC	CASSPSGTGGHNEQFF
NA	NA	TRBV11-3	TRBJ2-2	TGTGCCAGCAGCTTAGATCAGTACACCGGGGAGCTGTTTTTT	CASSLDQYTGELFF
NA	NA	TRBV27	TRBJ1-5	TGTGCCAGCCAGTATCAGCCCCAGCATTTT	CASQYQPQHF
NA	NA	TRBV4-2	TRBJ2-6	TGTGCCAGCAGCCAAGTAGTAGGCAGGTCTGGGGCCAACGTCCTGACTTTC	CASSQVVGRSGANVLTF
few	NA	TRBV2	TRBJ2-3	TGTGCCAGCAGTGAAGCCGCCGACTACCACGTTTTT	CASSEAADYHVF
few	NA	TRBV5-6	TRBJ2-1	TGTGCCAGCAGTCCCTCGGGACGCTACAATGAGCAGTTCTTC	CASSPSGRYNEQFF
few	TRBD2	TRBV25-1	TRBJ2-1	TGTGCCAGCAGTGAATATTCGGGACTAGATTCCGATGAGCAGTTCTTC	CASSEYSGLDSDEQFF
NA	NA	TRBV7-2	TRBJ2-5	TGTGCCAGCAGCTCTTACTTTGGGGGGCAAGAGACCCAGTACTTC	CASSSYFGGQETQYF
NA	TRBD2	TRBV10-3	TRBJ2-1	TGTGCCAACAGCGGGGGCGTCGACTATGAGCAGTTCTTC	CANSGGVDYEQFF
few	TRBD1	TRBV29-1	TRBJ1-1	TGCAGCGTTGTAAGGACAGGGGGCAACACTGAAGCTTTCTTT	CSVVRTGGNTEAFF
few	TRBD2	TRBV9	TRBJ2-1	TGTGCCAGCAGCGTAGTAGCGGGATCGGATGAGCAGTTCTTC	CASSVVAGSDEQFF
few	TRBD1	TRBV18	TRBJ1-2	TGTGCCAGCTCCCGGGACAGGGGTCTTGGCTACACCTTC	CASSRDRGLGYTF
NA	NA	TRBV18	TRBJ1-5	TGTGCCAGCTCACCCAGTCTAGATCAGCCCCAGCATTTT	CASSPSLDQPQHF
NA	TRBD2	TRBV28	TRBJ2-3	TGTGCCAGCAGTTTAGCAATCACTAGCGGGAGGTGGAATACGCAGTATTTT	CASSLAITSGRWNTQYF
few	TRBD2	TRBV7-2	TRBJ2-7	TGTGCCAGCAGCCTCGGGGGGGCCGGGGAGCAGTACTTC	CASSLGGAGEQYF
few	NA	TRBV6-1	TRBJ2-3	TGTGCCAGCAGCTCAGGACAGCGCACAGATACGCAGTATTTT	CASSSGQRTDTQYF
NA	NA	TRBV11-3	TRBJ2-2	TGTGCCAGCAGCTTAGGAGGAAACGGGGAGCTGTTTTTT	CASSLGGNGELFF
NA	NA	TRBV5-4	TRBJ2-1	TGTGCCAGCAGGGGGGTCGGGACCAACAATGAGCAGTTCTTC	CASRGVGTNNEQFF
NA	NA	TRBV4-3	TRBJ2-7	TGCGCCAGCAGCCAACAGGCCGGGGTAATAGCCTACGAGCAGTACTTC	CASSQQAGVIAYEQYF
few	NA	TRBV7-9	TRBJ2-5	TGTGCCAGCAGCTTAGCGCAGGGGGAGACCCAGTACTTC	CASSLAQGETQYF
once	NA	TRBV5-4	TRBJ2-5	TGTGCCAGCAGCTTGGAGGGTACAGGGAGGTTTGAGACCCAGTACTTC	CASSLEGTGRFETQYF
NA	NA	TRBV7-2	TRBJ1-1	TGTGCCAGCAGCTTAGCCACGGGTACTGAAGCTTTCTTT	CASSLATGTEAFF
many	NA	TRBV10-3	TRBJ2-4	TGTGCCATCAGTGAGTCGGTGTCAGGACGGGACATTCAGTACTTC	CAISESVSGRDIQYF
few	TRBD2	TRBV15	TRBJ2-1	TGTGCCACCAGCAGAGATCCCTCTAGCGGGAGGCGGGATTGGCAGTTCTTC	CATSRDPSSGRRDWQFF
NA	NA	TRBV27	TRBJ2-1	TGTGCCAGCAGTTTATTCGGCGGTGGCTACAATGAGCAGTTCTTC	CASSLFGGGYNEQFF
NA	TRBD2	TRBV28	TRBJ2-7	TGTGCCAGCAAGCTAGCGGGGTACGAGCAGTACTTC	CASKLAGYEQYF
few	NA	TRBV6-4	TRBJ2-7	TGTGCCAGCAGCTTCCAGAACTACGAGCAGTACTTC	CASSFQNYEQYF
few	NA	TRBV7-2	TRBJ2-2	TGTGCCAGCAGCAACTTCCTCGGGACCGGGGAGCTGTTTTTT	CASSNFLGTGELFF
NA	NA	TRBV5-4	TRBJ1-2	TGTGCCAGCAGCTTGGGGGTTAACTATGGCTACACCTTC	CASSLGVNYGYTF
few	TRBD1	TRBV28	TRBJ1-1	TGTGCCAGCATCGACAGGGTGGTGAGGAACACTGAAGCTTTCTTT	CASIDRVVRNTEAFF